This passage covers 27 T cell receptor beta chains from one sample sequenced in a study of T cells in Graves' hyperthyroidism and ophthalmopathy. Amplified TCR beta CDR3 regions derived from RNA transcripts. HTBI primers were employed in a first-round RT-PCR of the TCR CDR3. TCRdb reprocessed the multiplex PCR reads with MiXCR, giving one entry per CDR3 protein. Among around 580,000 distinct CDR3 sequences listed, approximately 15% were seen once. Material for sequencing was blood. These receptors were obtained from a woman in her late teens or twenties with Graves' hyperthyroidism.

This clonotype came up many times. The chain has TRBV20-1 and TRBJ2-3, with TRBD2 identical over 8 bases. Unmatched junction bases numbered 9, after V lost 3 bases and J lost 7 bases. Germline-derived CDR1 and CDR2 are DFQATT and SNEGSKA (reference sequence). The CDR3 is 14 residues long. CDR3 loop: CSASSVAGRNTQYF. The CDR3 nucleotides read TGCAGTGCTAGTAGTGTAGCGGGGAGGAATACGCAGTATTTT.

The genes are TRBV6-1 and TRBJ2-7; 10 nucleotides align to TRBD2. Germline V lookup: CDR1 MNHNS, CDR2 SASEGT. The junction had 8 bases not matched to a gene; V was cut back by 11 bases and J by 4 bases. The CDR3 is 13 amino acids. The CDR3 DNA reads TGTGCCGTGGCTAGCGGGAGCGGTTACGAGCAGTACTTC. It translates to CAVASGSGYEQYF.

This clonotype was detected many times. The V call is TRBV12-3 or TRBV12-4, the J call TRBJ2-5, with unresolved D. V was cut by 2 bases and J by 1 base, with 8 bases left in between. The CDR3 spans 14 residues. CDR3 DNA sequence: TGTGCCAGCAGTTTATCCGCCAGCCAAGAGACCCAGTACTTC. Its translation is CASSLSASQETQYF.

This clonotype was seen a handful of times. The chain carries TRBV6-1 and TRBJ2-1; D is unresolved. V was cut by 6 bases and J by 5 bases, with 14 bases left in between. The germline gives CDR1 MNHNS, CDR2 SASEGT. CDR3 length equals 14 residues. CDR3 region: CASRRTRADNEQFF. CDR3 DNA sequence: TGTGCCAGCAGGAGGACCCGGGCAGACAATGAGCAGTTCTTC.

The V and J genes are TRBV28 and TRBJ1-1; D is ambiguous. This CDR3 region has 11 residues. With 8 bases removed from V and 0 bases from J, the gap between germline ends came to 4 bases. CDR1 and CDR2 from the germline V gene are MDHEN and SYDVKM. CDR3 sequence (DNA): TGTGCCAGCGTGATGAACACTGAAGCTTTCTTT. This translates into CASVMNTEAFF.

The rearrangement uses TRBV27 and TRBJ2-5, with a tentative D call TRBD1 (6 bases). The V gene's germline CDR1 is MNHEY and CDR2 SMNVEV (reference sequence). V lost 5 bases, J lost 7 bases, and 17 bases lay in between. This CDR3 spans 14 amino acids. The CDR3 bases are TGTGCCAGCAGTCACCGGGCCATAGGGGGGACCCAGTACTTC. Protein: CASSHRAIGGTQYF.

This clonotype has only a few counts. V and J are TRBV24-1 and TRBJ1-2; no clear D gene. This CDR3 spans 13 amino acids. Trimming pared 2 bases from V and 4 bases from J, leaving 7 bases between. The germline gives CDR1 KGHDR, CDR2 SFDVKD. In nucleotides, the CDR3 is TGTGCCACCAGTGATTGGACGGGCTATGGCTACACCTTC. This codes for CATSDWTGYGYTF.

This clonotype was seen ten or more times. The J gene is TRBJ2-7, the V gene TRBV7-2, with TRBD2 matching over 9 bases. This CDR3 is 13 amino acids long. Losses at the gene ends were 4 bases for V and 2 bases for J; bases not matched to a gene: 0. The germline CDR1 and CDR2 sequences are SGHTA and FQGNSA. CDR3 in DNA: TGTGCCAGCAGCTCTAGCGGGGCCTACGAGCAGTACTTC. Translating it yields CASSSSGAYEQYF.

This clonotype was detected ten times or more. V is TRBV27 and J is TRBJ2-7; D is undetermined. There are 14 residues in the CDR3. Germline CDR1 and CDR2: MNHEY and SMNVEV (reference sequence). V was shortened by 3 bases and J by 6 bases, with 15 bases between the two germline ends. CDR3 in amino acids: CASSFNPAASEQYF. CDR3 in DNA: TGTGCCAGCAGTTTCAACCCTGCGGCCTCCGAGCAGTACTTC.

This clonotype was observed at least ten times. V gene TRBV6-1 combines with J gene TRBJ1-2; D call uncertain. Germline CDR1 and CDR2: MNHNS and SASEGT. The CDR3 is 14 amino acids. V lost 3 bases and J lost 1, with 9 bases in between. The CDR3 protein is CASSDRGFNYGYTF. Here the CDR3 DNA reads TGTGCCAGCAGTGATCGTGGGTTTAACTATGGCTACACCTTC.

This clonotype showed up just a few times. The gene calls are TRBV12-3 or TRBV12-4 and TRBJ2-2; the D gene is possibly TRBD1 (6 bases). The CDR3 is 17 amino acids. Between the trimmed V and J ends, which lost 5 bases and 9 bases, there was a span of 25 bases. The CDR3 DNA is TGTGCCAGCAGTAAACCCTCGGACAAGGGTAGGGACAGGGAGCTGTTTTTT. It is translated as CASSKPSDKGRDRELFF.

This clonotype has more than one count but fewer than ten. This chain links TRBV7-2 with TRBJ2-5, with TRBD2 matching over 13 bases. The CDR3 contains 16 residues. The V and J ends lost 5 bases and 4 bases, in that order; junction bases with no gene match: 7. The germline CDR1 and CDR2 sequences are SGHTA and FQGNSA. CDR3 sequence reads: CASSRLAGGFGETQYF. The CDR3 DNA sequence: TGTGCCAGCAGCCGACTAGCGGGGGGTTTCGGAGAGACCCAGTACTTC.

This clonotype was counted ten times or more. This chain joins TRBV7-3 and TRBJ2-1, with 10 bases that match TRBD2. The CDR3 sequence is 15 residues long. Trimming removed 5 bases from V and 4 bases from J; junction bases left unmatched: 5. The germline V gene encodes CDR1 SGHTA and CDR2 FQGTGA. The CDR3 DNA is TGTGCCAGCAGCGAAGTAGCGGGGGGTTACAATGAGCAGTTCTTC. Translation gives CASSEVAGGYNEQFF.

There are many counts of this clonotype. The chain combines TRBV15 with TRBJ2-3; D is ambiguous. Trimming cost V 3 bases and J 10 bases, with 17 bases left between them. The CDR3 consists of 14 residues. Per germline, CDR1 LNHNV and CDR2 YYDKDF (reference sequence). The CDR3 DNA is TGTGCCACCAGCAGTAGAAGTACCCTGGGTCCGCAGTATTTT. Its protein product is CATSSRSTLGPQYF.

This clonotype was observed at least ten times. The chain has TRBV30 and TRBJ2-1; D remains ambiguous. CDR3 length equals 11 residues. Trimming pared 4 bases from V and 7 bases from J, leaving 8 bases between. The germline gives CDR1 GTSNPN, CDR2 SVGIG (reference sequence). Written as DNA, the CDR3 is TGTGCCTGGACTGTCCGAAATGAGCAGTTCTTC. Translated, it gives CAWTVRNEQFF.

This clonotype was recorded at least ten times. The chain uses TRBV11-2 and TRBJ1-5, with a possible D match to TRBD1 (5 bases). CDR3 size: 14 residues. Germline V gene lookup returns CDR1 SGHAT and CDR2 FQNNGV. The germline V and J ends were trimmed by 5 bases and 7 bases, with 15 bases remaining between them. In nucleotides, the CDR3 is TGTGCCAGCAGCCGGGACGGTTCTTGGCAGCCCCAGCATTTT. It specifies CASSRDGSWQPQHF.

This clonotype was seen repeatedly, ten times or more. The chain carries TRBV5-1 and TRBJ2-7; 7 bases match TRBD2. With 4 bases clipped from V and 5 bases from J, the junction kept 9 bases outside the gene matches. The CDR3 runs 14 residues. CDR1 SGHRS and CDR2 YFSETQ come from the germline V gene. CDR3 nucleotide sequence: TGCGCCAGCAGCGGCGGGAGCTCCGGGGACGAGCAGTACTTC. It yields the protein CASSGGSSGDEQYF. Using reference TRBV5-1 and TRBJ2-7 for the parts outside the CDR3, the full variable domain is KAGVTQTPRYLIKTRGQQVTLSCSPISGHRSVSWYQQTPGQGLQFLFEYFSETQRNKGNFPGRFSGRQFSNSRSEMNVSTLELGDSALYLCASSGGSSGDEQYFGPGTRLTVT.

At least ten counts were recorded for this clonotype. The chain is built from TRBV2 and TRBJ1-5, with 10 bases lining up with TRBD1. V shed 4 bases and J 0 bases; nucleotides not matched to a gene: 12. Germline V gene sequence: CDR1 SNHLY, CDR2 FYNNEI. CDR3 length: 19 amino acids. The CDR3 bases are TGTGCCAGCAGTGTACCGTCGGGACAGGGGACTAATAGCAATCAGCCCCAGCATTTT. Amino acid sequence: CASSVPSGQGTNSNQPQHF.

There are a few counts of this clonotype. V usage is TRBV19 and J usage is TRBJ2-7; the D gene is possibly TRBD1 (5 bases). Germline V CDR1 and CDR2: LNHDA, SQIVND (reference sequence). This CDR3 spans 13 amino acids. Trimming stripped 3 bases from V and 2 bases from J, with 8 bases between. The CDR3 DNA reads TGTGCCAGTAGTATTATAGGGGCCTACGAGCAGTACTTC. Translation gives CASSIIGAYEQYF.

The table lists this clonotype with many counts. The rearrangement joins TRBV3-1 to TRBJ2-2; D not certain. Germline V gene lookup returns CDR1 LGHDT and CDR2 YNNKEL (reference sequence). The length of the CDR3 is 14 residues. V gave up 3 bases and J gave up 7 bases, with 12 bases separating them. The CDR3 spells CASSQGMGNGELFF. CDR3 coding DNA: TGTGCCAGCAGCCAGGGAATGGGGAACGGGGAGCTGTTTTTT.

The table lists this clonotype with a count of one. V usage is TRBV15 and J usage is TRBJ2-5; D remains unclear. Germline V gene lookup returns CDR1 LNHNV and CDR2 YYDKDF (reference sequence). CDR3 length equals 12 residues. The V end lost 1 base, the J end lost 2 bases, and 2 bases lay between the germline ends. CDR3 DNA: TGTGCCACCAGCAGAGCGCAAGAGACCCAGTACTTC. It encodes CATSRAQETQYF.

This clonotype was detected many times. J is TRBJ1-1 and V is TRBV7-3, with 8 bases identical to TRBD1. This CDR3 spans 17 amino acids. Germline lookup yields CDR1 SGHTA and CDR2 FQGTGA. Losses at the gene ends were 1 base for V and 4 bases for J; bases not matched to a gene: 11. CDR3 residues: CASSLNGRGLGGTEAFF. CDR3 nucleotides: TGTGCCAGCAGCTTAAACGGCAGGGGGCTCGGGGGCACTGAAGCTTTCTTT.

This clonotype came up many times. J is TRBJ2-5 and V is TRBV7-6; D may be TRBD2 (7 bases). Germline CDR1 SGHVS, CDR2 FNYEAQ. V gave up 0 bases and J gave up 2 bases, with 16 bases separating them. The CDR3 runs 17 residues. DNA of the CDR3: TGTGCCAGCAGCTTAGCGCCGGTCGGGGGGCGACAAGAGACCCAGTACTTC. It translates to CASSLAPVGGRQETQYF.

The V and J genes are TRBV6-2 or TRBV6-3 and TRBJ2-1, with D tentatively TRBD1 or TRBD2 (5 bases each). CDR1 is MNHEY and CDR2 is SVGEGT in the germline V gene. There are 14 residues in the CDR3. V lost 2 bases and J lost 6, with 11 bases in between. The CDR3 DNA sequence: TGTGCCAGCAGTTACGGTTCCGGGGCCAATGAGCAGTTCTTC. This translates into CASSYGSGANEQFF.

This clonotype was recorded a few times. The rearrangement joins TRBV25-1 to TRBJ1-6; D not resolved. Germline V CDR1 and CDR2: MGHDK, SYGVNS. The CDR3 is 14 residues long. With 3 bases removed from V and 6 bases from J, the gap between germline ends came to 9 bases. CDR3 sequence reads: CASSESHLNSPLHF. DNA for the CDR3: TGTGCCAGCAGTGAGAGCCATCTTAATTCACCCCTCCACTTT.

This clonotype has only a few counts. The rearrangement links TRBV7-9 to TRBJ1-1; TRBD1 aligns across 8 bases. The germline CDR1 and CDR2 sequences are SEHNR and FQNEAQ (reference sequence). The CDR3 totals 14 residues. The V and J ends lost 8 bases and 4 bases, in that order; junction bases with no gene match: 9. This CDR3 is CASVSGGKGTEAFF. The CDR3 nucleotides are TGTGCCAGCGTTTCAGGGGGCAAGGGCACTGAAGCTTTCTTT.

This chain uses TRBV18 with TRBJ2-3; 7 bases map to TRBD1. CDR3 length equals 17 residues. The V gene's germline CDR1 is KGHSH and CDR2 LQKENI. Trimming cost V 1 base and J 4 bases; bases outside gene matches: 11. CDR3 sequence reads: CASSPLRQGTAADTQYF. DNA for the CDR3: TGTGCCAGCTCACCACTTCGACAGGGAACGGCCGCAGATACGCAGTATTTT. Supplemented by reference TRBV18 and TRBJ2-3, the full variable domain reads NAGVMQNPRHLVRRRGQEARLRCSPMKGHSHVYWYRQLPEEGLKFMVYLQKENIIDESGMPKERFSAEFPKEGPSILRIQQVVRGDSAAYFCASSPLRQGTAADTQYFGPGTRLTVL.